One T cell receptor beta chain is described in this entry. How the authors handled the data: Amplification of reference gene primers was used by the study to estimate nucleated cell counts. TCRdb's copy holds only in-frame clones and misses some; the assay was immunoSEQ multiplex PCR. V and J calls and clone size come straight from that table; D and trimming were deduced from the DNA. The sample comprises 200,000 to 250,000 clones, 86% of which are singletons, and 9.5% to 13% rests with the top ten. Seattle researchers signed up patients amid active infection and tracked them longitudinally. The source of the sample is a study of blood T cell repertoires in COVID-19. Study-level background: Spain, Italy and the United States supplied samples that represented acute and convalescent COVID-19.

This CDR3 has 13 amino acids. Trimming removed 8 bases from V and 6 bases from J, with 14 bases in between. CDR1 is SNHLY and CDR2 is FYNNEI in the germline V gene. The specimen sequenced was peripheral blood. This TCR was sampled from a woman aged 45-65 years with COVID-19, enrolled during active disease. This chain connects TRBV2 to TRBJ1-5, with D perhaps TRBD1 (5 bases). CDR3 bases: TGTGCCAGCGCTAAGGGAGGGGCTCAGCCCCAGCATTTT. Protein sequence: CASAKGGAQPQHF.